The present T cell receptor beta chain was sequenced within a study of cytomegalovirus exposure and HLA in healthy donors. The ends lost 2 bases at V and 4 bases at J; junction bases unmatched: 8. This CDR3 is built from 15 residues. CDR1 and CDR2 (germline): MGHRA, YSYEKL. The PCR had 60 Vbeta and 13 Jbeta primers. Using immunoSEQ multiplex PCR, the repertoire was profiled, and TCRdb retains in-frame clones only, with some absent. The data hold more than 95,000 clones, with 65% to 80% observed a single time. The sample taken for sequencing was PBMCs. The clonotype was recovered from a woman aged 18-35 years in good health and CMV-seropositive. J is TRBJ2-7 and V is TRBV4-1, with TRBD1 identical over 7 bases. The CDR3 is CASSQSGQSVYEQYF. CDR3 DNA sequence: TGCGCCAGCAGCCAATCGGGACAGAGCGTTTACGAGCAGTACTTC.